This T cell receptor (beta chain) was observed in a study of blood T cell repertoires in COVID-19. Generated by immunoSEQ multiplex PCR, the TCRdb table keeps only in-frame clones and is missing some. The table shows 110,000 to 150,000 clones, with 80% to 85% occurring only once. The V end lost 3 bases, the J end lost 7 bases, and 12 bases lay between the germline ends. The CDR3 runs 13 residues. Germline values: CDR1 MGHDK, CDR2 SYGVNS. This receptor was identified in a woman aged 80 or over with acute or convalescent COVID-19. What was sequenced was peripheral blood. The V gene is TRBV25-1, the J gene TRBJ1-1; D perhaps matches TRBD1 (5 bases). CDR3 amino acids: CASSDLRGFEAFF. The CDR3 DNA is TGTGCCAGCAGTGACCTACGGGGGTTTGAAGCTTTCTTT. Filled out from reference TRBV25-1 and TRBJ1-1, the complete variable domain reads EADIYQTPRYLVIGTGKKITLECSQTMGHDKMYWYQQDPGMELHLIHYSYGVNSTEKGDLSSESTVSRIRTEHFPLTLESARPSHTSQYLCASSDLRGFEAFFGQGTRLTVV.